The 13 T cell receptor beta chains given below trace back to one sample, sequenced in a study of cytomegalovirus exposure and HLA in healthy donors. The primer mix had 60 Vbeta and 13 Jbeta primers. Some clones are missing from TCRdb's copy, which holds only in-frame ones; the method was immunoSEQ multiplex PCR. The table has a few hundred thousand clones, about 80% seen once. The source material was PBMCs. These receptors were obtained from a woman aged 40 to 50 in good health and CMV-seronegative.

The rearrangement joins TRBV29-1 to TRBJ2-1; D is ambiguous. This CDR3 spans 11 amino acids. The V gene lost 3 bases and the J gene lost 4 bases, with 4 bases spanning the gap. The germline V gene encodes CDR1 SQVTM and CDR2 ANQGSEA. Here the CDR3 reads CSVDRYNEQFF. The CDR3 nucleotides read TGCAGCGTTGATCGGTACAATGAGCAGTTCTTC.

The gene calls are TRBV7-8 and TRBJ1-1; 7 bases line up with TRBD1. The V and J ends lost 5 bases and 4 bases, in that order; junction bases with no gene match: 7. The germline gives CDR1 SGHVS, CDR2 FQNEAQ. The CDR3 is 14 amino acids. The DNA for the CDR3 is TGTGCCAGCAGCCCCGACAGGGCTTTCACTGAAGCTTTCTTT. Translating it yields CASSPDRAFTEAFF.

The gene calls are TRBV5-6 and TRBJ2-7, with 8 bases aligning to TRBD1. Germline CDR1 SGHDT, CDR2 YYEEEE. This CDR3 is built from 14 residues. Unmatched junction bases numbered 6, after V lost 1 base and J lost 6 bases. The CDR3 region has the DNA TGTGCCAGCAGCTTGTGGACAGGGTGGGGCGAGCAGTACTTC. Translating it yields CASSLWTGWGEQYF.

Written as DNA, the CDR3 is TGTGCCAGCCGGAAGGGACAGAGTCCCTATGGCTACACCTTC. Translation gives CASRKGQSPYGYTF. The chain uses TRBV28 and TRBJ1-2; 7 bases fit TRBD1. Germline V gene lookup returns CDR1 MDHEN and CDR2 SYDVKM. This CDR3 contains 14 residues. The junction had 10 bases not matched to a gene; V was cut back by 8 bases and J by 4 bases.

V and J are TRBV10-1 and TRBJ2-3, with 9 bases identical to TRBD2. Germline CDR1 reads WNHNN; CDR2 reads SYGVQD (reference sequence). The J segment lost 1 base and the V segment lost 8 bases, leaving 4 bases of the junction unmatched. The CDR3 runs to 14 residues. The CDR3 DNA reads as TGCGCCAGCGGAGCGGGGGGACGCACAGATACGCAGTATTTT. The encoded protein is CASGAGGRTDTQYF.

Written as DNA, the CDR3 is TGTGCCACCAGCTCCCCGACAGGGGGCACAGATACGCAGTATTTT. Protein product: CATSSPTGGTDTQYF. The chain is built from TRBV15 and TRBJ2-3, with 8 bases identical to TRBD1. The CDR3 extends over 15 amino acids. V lost 5 bases to trimming and J lost 1 base; unmatched junction nucleotides: 5. Per germline, CDR1 LNHNV and CDR2 YYDKDF (reference sequence).

The chain has TRBV6-8 and TRBJ2-7; 8 positions match TRBD1. V dropped 6 bases and J dropped 4; count of bases not matched to a gene: 11. The germline V gene encodes CDR1 MNHGY and CDR2 SAAAGT. This CDR3 comprises 15 residues. The CDR3 reads CASSRGQGKSYEQYF. CDR3 bases: TGTGCCAGCAGCAGGGGGCAGGGGAAATCTTACGAGCAGTACTTC.

This chain joins TRBV29-1 and TRBJ2-3, with 9 bases aligning to TRBD2. The CDR3 extends over 17 amino acids. Germline lookup yields CDR1 SQVTM and CDR2 ANQGSEA. The V segment lost 7 bases and the J segment 5 bases; nucleotides outside the gene matches: 19. The CDR3 spells CSANDGRGGPVGDTQYF. CDR3 DNA: TGCAGCGCCAATGATGGGCGGGGGGGACCAGTGGGAGATACGCAGTATTTT.

The chain carries TRBV13 and TRBJ1-2, with 7 bases that match TRBD1. The V gene's germline CDR1 is PRHDT and CDR2 FYEKMQ (reference sequence). CDR3 length: 15 amino acids. The trim removed 7 bases at V and 4 bases at J, leaving 12 bases unmatched. CDR3 sequence (DNA): TGTGCCAGCACCCAAGGGGGACAGCCCCCCTATGGCTACACCTTC. Translating it yields CASTQGGQPPYGYTF.

A word on this clone: Other DNA sequences in the same sample also yield this CDR3. V and J are TRBV6-5 and TRBJ1-1; TRBD1 is a possible D gene (6 bases). V shed 0 bases and J shed 2 bases, with 7 bases lying between them. Germline V gene lookup returns CDR1 MNHEY and CDR2 SVGAGI. The CDR3 runs to 14 residues. The DNA of the CDR3 is TGTGCCAGCAGTTACTCAGGGGGTAACACTGAAGCTTTCTTT. Encoded protein: CASSYSGGNTEAFF.

In the case of this clone: Different DNA sequences within this sample yield the same CDR3. V is TRBV6-5 and J is TRBJ2-7; 9 nucleotides agree with TRBD1. The J segment lost 2 bases and the V segment lost 6 bases, leaving 5 bases of the junction unmatched. CDR1 is MNHEY, CDR2 SVGAGI, per germline. The CDR3 has 14 residues. The CDR3 DNA reads as TGTGCCAGCAGCTACAGGGGGCTAACCTACGAGCAGTACTTC. Translating it yields CASSYRGLTYEQYF.

This clone is a singleton in its sample. The V and J genes are TRBV7-9 and TRBJ1-5; no reliable D call. CDR1 and CDR2 (germline): SEHNR, FQNEAQ (reference sequence). The CDR3 spans 15 residues. The CDR3 DNA reads as TGTTCCGGCAGCTTAGGGCAGGCGAGCAATCAGCCCCAGCATTTT. The encoded protein is CSGSLGQASNQPQHF.

The sample holds a few counts of this clone. The rearrangement joins TRBV5-4 to TRBJ1-1, with 7 bases lining up with TRBD1. Germline loops: CDR1 SGHNT, CDR2 YYREEE (reference sequence). The V and J ends lost 4 bases and 5 bases, in that order; junction bases with no gene match: 14. The CDR3 runs to 16 residues. CDR3: CASSRPRGDRATEAFF. The DNA for the CDR3 is TGTGCCAGCAGCCGCCCTAGGGGAGACAGGGCGACTGAAGCTTTCTTT. Complete variable domain (other parts from reference TRBV5-4 and TRBJ1-1): ETGVTQSPTHLIKTRGQQVTLRCSSQSGHNTVSWYQQALGQGPQFIFQYYREEENGRGNFPPRFSGLQFPNYSSELNVNALELDDSALYLCASSRPRGDRATEAFFGQGTRLTVV.